The sequence of this T cell receptor beta chain was determined in a study of blood T cell repertoires in COVID-19. Whole-study context: Samples came from the United States, Italy and Spain, spanning acute and convalescent COVID-19.

Sequenced by immunoSEQ multiplex PCR; TCRdb stores in-frame clones only, minus some. This sample has 170,000 or so clones, with 85% to 90% found just once. The CDR3 sequence is 12 residues long. Germline loops: CDR1 SEHNR, CDR2 FQNEAQ (reference sequence). Trimming cost V 5 bases and J 7 bases, with 11 bases left between them. The rearrangement joins TRBV7-9 to TRBJ1-2; no definite D call. Sequenced material: peripheral blood. This receptor was taken from a woman under 30 who had recovered from COVID-19. The CDR3 loop is CASSINSGGYTF. The CDR3 DNA follows: TGTGCCAGCAGCATCAACAGCGGTGGCTACACCTTC.